The clone carrying this T cell receptor beta chain has at least ten counts. Its antigen is unknown. This entry comes from a study of regulatory T cells in long-lasting Graves disease. The study's findings and limits: Persistent disease exhibited a predilection for TRBV28, TRBJ1-2 and TRBJ2-5.

Looked up from germline, CDR1 is SEHNR and CDR2 is FQNEAQ (reference sequence). With V trimmed by 5 bases and J by 0 bases, 3 bases remained unmatched. The CDR3 spans 16 residues. The time point denotes: newly diagnosed GD, antithyroid drugs for less than 3 months. Extracted RNA from PBMCs served as the source of the TCR library. Arm-PCR of CDR3 regions with iRepertoire HTBI primers generated TCR beta libraries. TCRdb re-derived calls from the multiplex PCR reads in MiXCR, one entry per CDR3 protein. Altogether about 620,000 distinct CDR3 sequences are present, approximately 15% being singletons, with the ten largest covering approximately 20%. This sample was shared with a second study, whose subject was T cells in Graves' hyperthyroidism and ophthalmopathy.

The TCR comes from a woman aged 25-40 years with Graves disease. The sequences come from peripheral blood mononuclear cells (PBMCs), collected at new diagnosis, from a patient treated with antithyroid drugs. This chain uses TRBV7-9 with TRBJ2-3; 12 nucleotides match TRBD2. The CDR3 here is CASSGLAGRSTDTQYF. CDR3 bases: TGTGCCAGCAGCGGACTAGCGGGACGAAGCACAGATACGCAGTATTTT.